The 22 T cell receptor beta chains below come from one sample, sequenced in a study of T-cell reconstitution after alpha-beta-depleted transplantation in children. Preparing the TCRbeta library involved the use of unique molecular identifiers. TCRdb re-analysed the PCR reads in MiXCR, keeping a single row per CDR3 protein. The sample gives 500,000 to 750,000 distinct CDR3 sequences, 10% to 15% of which show up once; 2% to 2.5% is in the top ten. The sample consisted of PBMCs, mostly from graft donor cells, taken 360 days after TCRalphabeta/CD19-depleted stem cell transplant. Receptor source: a male patient younger than 18 who had a stem cell transplant for acute myeloid leukemia, so the T cells may come from the graft donor.

This clonotype was detected a few times. This chain joins TRBV9 and TRBJ2-1; weak D call: TRBD2 (8 bases). Trimming cost V 3 bases and J 11 bases, with 33 bases left between them. CDR1 is SGDLS, CDR2 YYNGEE, per germline. The CDR3 sequence is 19 residues long. CDR3 DNA: TGTGCCAGCAGCGGAGACGGAACGACAGGGTTTGAGGGGACTAGGAAGCAGTTCTTC. It codes for CASSGDGTTGFEGTRKQFF.

This clonotype was counted only a few times. The chain carries TRBV20-1 and TRBJ2-7, with 10 bases matching TRBD1. The trim removed 0 bases at V and 1 base at J, leaving 6 bases unmatched. Germline V gene lookup returns CDR1 DFQATT and CDR2 SNEGSKA (reference sequence). This CDR3 region has 16 residues. Here the CDR3 DNA reads TGCAGTGCTAGAGATGGGGACAGGGGAAAGTCCTACGAGCAGTACTTC. Protein product: CSARDGDRGKSYEQYF.

This clonotype was observed many times. V gene TRBV20-1 combines with J gene TRBJ2-2, with D unresolved. V lost 1 base and J lost 5, with 8 bases in between. In germline, CDR1 is DFQATT, CDR2 SNEGSKA (reference sequence). The CDR3 is 13 amino acids. This CDR3 reads CSARGRGTGELFF. CDR3 bases: TGCAGTGCTAGAGGGCGTGGAACCGGGGAGCTGTTTTTT.

The CDR3 sequence: CATGRLAGQNEQFF. CDR3 sequence (DNA): TGTGCCACCGGCAGACTAGCGGGGCAAAATGAGCAGTTCTTC. The chain couples TRBV6-2 or TRBV6-3 to TRBJ2-1; 11 nucleotides match TRBD2. The CDR3 is 14 amino acids. V lost 10 bases, J lost 7 bases, and 9 bases stayed unmatched. Per germline, CDR1 MNHEY and CDR2 SVGEGT.

This clonotype was seen a few times. The V and J genes are TRBV3-1 and TRBJ1-1; the D gene is possibly TRBD1 (6 bases). Germline V gene lookup returns CDR1 LGHDT and CDR2 YNNKEL (reference sequence). V lost 3 bases and J 4 bases, leaving 12 bases between the germline ends. CDR3 length: 14 residues. CDR3 in DNA: TGTGCCAGCAGCCAGCCCGGGGGGCGCACTGAAGCTTTCTTT. Protein product: CASSQPGGRTEAFF.

This clonotype was seen ten or more times. The rearrangement uses TRBV5-1 and TRBJ2-7, with a tentative D call TRBD2 (6 bases). This CDR3 contains 14 residues. The germline CDR1 and CDR2 sequences are SGHRS and YFSETQ. The ends were cut back, 0 bases at V and 7 bases at J, with 14 bases in the middle. This CDR3 reads CASSLARESGEQYF. The DNA of the CDR3 is TGCGCCAGCAGCTTGGCTCGGGAGTCGGGAGAGCAGTACTTC.

This clonotype was seen only a few times. The V gene is TRBV7-2, the J gene TRBJ1-1; 9 nucleotides line up with TRBD1. CDR1 SGHTA and CDR2 FQGNSA come from the germline V gene. V lost 5 bases and J lost 1; bases outside the gene matches: 2. CDR3 length equals 14 residues. CDR3 region: CASSPDRGNTEAFF. As DNA, the CDR3 is TGTGCCAGCAGCCCGGACAGGGGGAACACTGAAGCTTTCTTT.

The V call is TRBV19, the J call TRBJ2-1; D unresolved. The germline V and J ends were trimmed by 3 bases and 0 bases, with 9 bases remaining between them. Germline V gene sequence: CDR1 LNHDA, CDR2 SQIVND (reference sequence). This CDR3 contains 15 residues. Here the CDR3 DNA reads TGTGCCAGTAGTATCCCCCAGAGCTCCTACAATGAGCAGTTCTTC. Translation gives CASSIPQSSYNEQFF.

This clonotype has just a few counts. The V call is TRBV6-5, the J call TRBJ2-5; D is undetermined. The CDR3 runs to 15 residues. Germline V gene lookup returns CDR1 MNHEY and CDR2 SVGAGI. Trimming stripped 2 bases from V and 0 bases from J, with 10 bases between. In DNA form, the CDR3 reads TGTGCCAGCAGTTACGGCCAAAGGTACCAAGAGACCCAGTACTTC. Translated, it gives CASSYGQRYQETQYF.

This clonotype was counted at least ten times. The rearrangement uses TRBV28 and TRBJ2-5, with unresolved D. V was clipped by 4 bases and J by 0 bases, with 6 bases between them. CDR1 is MDHEN, CDR2 SYDVKM, per germline. This CDR3 is built from 13 residues. CDR3 loop: CASSWSNQETQYF. For the CDR3, the DNA is TGTGCCAGCAGTTGGTCCAACCAAGAGACCCAGTACTTC.

This clonotype was found many times. J is TRBJ2-2 and V is TRBV5-1; no firm D call. The CDR3 consists of 14 residues. Germline assignment: CDR1 SGHRS and CDR2 YFSETQ. V lost 4 bases, J lost 5 bases, and 12 bases lay in between. This chain's CDR3 is CASSLLRPTGELFF. DNA of the CDR3: TGCGCCAGCAGCCTCCTAAGACCTACCGGGGAGCTGTTTTTT.

The chain is built from TRBV12-3 or TRBV12-4 and TRBJ2-7; 9 bases map to TRBD2. V lost 5 bases and J lost 0; bases outside the gene matches: 11. The CDR3 contains 17 residues. CDR3 residues: CASSPSSSGTSSYEQYF. CDR3 in DNA: TGTGCCAGCAGTCCGTCCTCTAGCGGGACGAGCTCCTACGAGCAGTACTTC.

In this sample, this clonotype turned up a few times. V gene TRBV10-3 combines with J gene TRBJ2-5; possibly TRBD1 for D (6 bases). Germline V gives CDR1 ENHRY, CDR2 SYGVKD. The V and J ends lost 3 bases and 1 base respectively, with 18 bases between them. The CDR3 length is 17 residues. The CDR3, as DNA: TGTGCCATCAGTGAATGGGGGCCCGGCAGACCCCAAGAGACCCAGTACTTC. Amino acid sequence: CAISEWGPGRPQETQYF.

This clonotype was found a few times. This chain joins TRBV4-2 and TRBJ2-1; 8 bases are shared with TRBD2. The CDR3 is 16 amino acids. Looked up from germline, CDR1 is LGHNA and CDR2 is YNFKEQ. Trimming at V came to 1 base and at J to 3 bases, leaving 5 bases not matched to a gene. The CDR3 spells CASSQGGGLGYNEQFF. The DNA for the CDR3 is TGTGCCAGCAGCCAAGGGGGGGGACTAGGCTACAATGAGCAGTTCTTC.

This clonotype appeared a few times. The chain couples TRBV28 to TRBJ2-7; D is ambiguous. The CDR3 has 17 residues. CDR1 is MDHEN and CDR2 is SYDVKM in the germline V gene. The V end was cut by 1 base, the J end by 3 bases, with 19 bases between. Here the CDR3 reads CASSLSAGAILNYEQYF. The CDR3 nucleotides read TGTGCCAGCAGTTTATCAGCTGGAGCGATCCTCAACTACGAGCAGTACTTC.

The chain uses TRBV4-3 and TRBJ2-7; 7 bases are a match to TRBD1. Germline CDR1 is LGHNA and CDR2 is YSLEER. The V segment lost 0 bases and the J segment 6 bases; nucleotides outside the gene matches: 8. The CDR3 has 15 residues. The CDR3 bases are TGCGCCAGCAGCCAAGATGGTAGGGGGCGGTTCGAGCAGTACTTC. Residues: CASSQDGRGRFEQYF.

This clonotype was seen ten or more times. This chain links TRBV2 with TRBJ2-7, with 9 bases lining up with TRBD1. V shed 6 bases and J 6 bases; nucleotides not matched to a gene: 9. The CDR3 has 14 residues. Germline lookup yields CDR1 SNHLY and CDR2 FYNNEI. CDR3: CASRVYGTGLEQYF. The CDR3 DNA sequence: TGTGCCAGCAGAGTATACGGGACAGGGCTCGAGCAGTACTTC.

The rearrangement joins TRBV11-3 to TRBJ2-3; 8 nucleotides match TRBD1. This CDR3 is 15 amino acids long. V gave up 5 bases and J gave up 4 bases; unmatched junction bases: 8. Looked up from germline, CDR1 is SGHNT and CDR2 is YENEEA. Written as DNA, the CDR3 is TGTGCCAGCAGCCCCCAGGGGGCGGTCGCAGATACGCAGTATTTT. It yields the protein CASSPQGAVADTQYF.

This clonotype was picked up a small number of times. The CDR3 DNA reads as TGTGCCAGCAGCGGGGGACTAGCGGGAGGGCCTCGAAGCACAGATACGCAGTATTTT. Amino acids: CASSGGLAGGPRSTDTQYF. This sequence joins TRBV5-6 and TRBJ2-3; 16 nucleotides agree with TRBD2. The germline gives CDR1 SGHDT, CDR2 YYEEEE. The CDR3 consists of 19 residues. Trimming at V came to 4 bases and at J to 0 bases, leaving 8 bases not matched to a gene.

This clonotype has a handful of counts. The CDR3 spells CATSLRTSGRIQETQYF. The CDR3 DNA reads as TGTGCCACCAGCCTCCGGACTAGCGGGAGGATTCAAGAGACCCAGTACTTC. The V call is TRBV15, the J call TRBJ2-5; 14 bases are shared with TRBD2. The V gene end was trimmed by 5 bases and the J gene end by 2 bases; junction bases not matched to a gene: 7. The CDR3 totals 17 residues. From germline, CDR1 is LNHNV and CDR2 YYDKDF (reference sequence).

This clonotype was seen a handful of times. The rearrangement uses TRBV28 and TRBJ2-1; D possibly corresponds to TRBD1 (5 bases). The CDR3 has 14 residues. The V gene's germline CDR1 is MDHEN and CDR2 SYDVKM. V lost 5 bases to trimming and J lost 6 bases, with 14 bases between them. In DNA, the CDR3 is TGTGCCAGCAGTCGCAGGGTGCCCCTCAATGAGCAGTTCTTC. Translated, it gives CASSRRVPLNEQFF.

V is TRBV5-1 and J is TRBJ2-5, with 9 bases lining up with TRBD1. The CDR3 runs 17 residues. V trimming: 3 bases; J trimming: 5 bases; junction bases outside the gene matches: 14. The V gene's germline CDR1 is SGHRS and CDR2 YFSETQ. The CDR3: CASSSRGPTGGWETQYF. In DNA form, the CDR3 reads TGCGCCAGCAGCTCCCGAGGCCCGACAGGGGGTTGGGAGACCCAGTACTTC.